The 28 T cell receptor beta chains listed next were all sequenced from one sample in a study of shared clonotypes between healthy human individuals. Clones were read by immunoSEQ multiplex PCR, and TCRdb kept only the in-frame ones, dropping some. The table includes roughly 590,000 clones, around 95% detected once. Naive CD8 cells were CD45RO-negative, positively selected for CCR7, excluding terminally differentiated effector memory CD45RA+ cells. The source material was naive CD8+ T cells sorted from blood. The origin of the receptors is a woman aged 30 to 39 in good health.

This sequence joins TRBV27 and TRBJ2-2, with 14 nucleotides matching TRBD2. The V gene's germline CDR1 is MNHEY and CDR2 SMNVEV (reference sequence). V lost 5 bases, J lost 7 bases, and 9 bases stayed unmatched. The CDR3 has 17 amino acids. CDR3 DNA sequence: TGTGCCAGCAGTAGCCGACTAGCGGGAGGGCCGAGCGGGGAGCTGTTTTTT. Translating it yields CASSSRLAGGPSGELFF.

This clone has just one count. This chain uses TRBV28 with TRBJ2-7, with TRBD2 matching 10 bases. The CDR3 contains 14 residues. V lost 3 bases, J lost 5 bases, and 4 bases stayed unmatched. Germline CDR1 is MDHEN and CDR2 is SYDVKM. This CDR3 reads CASSFPSGSHEQYF. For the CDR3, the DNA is TGTGCCAGCAGTTTCCCTAGCGGGAGTCACGAGCAGTACTTC.

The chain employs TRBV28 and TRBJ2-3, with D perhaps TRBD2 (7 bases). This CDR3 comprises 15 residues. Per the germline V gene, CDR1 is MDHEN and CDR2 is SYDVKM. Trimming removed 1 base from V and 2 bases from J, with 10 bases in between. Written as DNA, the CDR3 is TGTGCCAGCAGTTTATACAGGGACTACACAGATACGCAGTATTTT. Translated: CASSLYRDYTDTQYF.

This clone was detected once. This CDR3 reads CASSSRQGAPREQYF. As DNA, the CDR3 is TGTGCCAGCAGCAGTAGACAGGGGGCGCCCCGTGAGCAGTACTTC. The gene calls are TRBV13 and TRBJ2-7; 10 positions match TRBD1. Germline CDR1 is PRHDT and CDR2 is FYEKMQ (reference sequence). This CDR3 comprises 15 residues. V trimming: 5 bases; J trimming: 7 bases; junction bases outside the gene matches: 11. Combining the CDR3 with reference TRBV13 and TRBJ2-7 gives the whole variable domain AAGVIQSPRHLIKEKRETATLKCYPIPRHDTVYWYQQGPGQDPQFLISFYEKMQSDKGSIPDRFSAQQFSDYHSELNMSSLELGDSALYFCASSSRQGAPREQYFGPGTRLTVT.

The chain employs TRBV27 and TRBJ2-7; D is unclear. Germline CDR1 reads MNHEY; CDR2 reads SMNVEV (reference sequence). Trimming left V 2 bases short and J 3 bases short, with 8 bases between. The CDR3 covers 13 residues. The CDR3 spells CASSLSSLYEQYF. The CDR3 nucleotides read TGTGCCAGCAGTTTAAGTTCCCTCTACGAGCAGTACTTC.

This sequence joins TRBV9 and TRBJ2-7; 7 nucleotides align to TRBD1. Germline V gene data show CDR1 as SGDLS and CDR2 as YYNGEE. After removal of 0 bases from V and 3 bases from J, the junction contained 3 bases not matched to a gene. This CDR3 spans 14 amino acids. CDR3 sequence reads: CASSVGDSFYEQYF. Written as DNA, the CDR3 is TGTGCCAGCAGCGTAGGGGACAGCTTCTACGAGCAGTACTTC.

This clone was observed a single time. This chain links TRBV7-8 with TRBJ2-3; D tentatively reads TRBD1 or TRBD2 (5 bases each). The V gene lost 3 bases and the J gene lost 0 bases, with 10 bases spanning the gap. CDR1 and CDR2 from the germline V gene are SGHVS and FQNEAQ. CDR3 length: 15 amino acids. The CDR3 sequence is CASSLSGPSTDTQYF. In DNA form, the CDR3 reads TGTGCCAGCAGCTTGTCGGGACCCAGCACAGATACGCAGTATTTT.

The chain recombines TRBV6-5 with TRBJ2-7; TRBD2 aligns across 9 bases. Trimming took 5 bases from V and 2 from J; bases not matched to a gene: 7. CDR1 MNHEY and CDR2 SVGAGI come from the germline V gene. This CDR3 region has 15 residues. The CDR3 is CASSPGAGGAYEQYF. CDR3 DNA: TGTGCCAGCAGTCCAGGGGCGGGAGGGGCCTACGAGCAGTACTTC.

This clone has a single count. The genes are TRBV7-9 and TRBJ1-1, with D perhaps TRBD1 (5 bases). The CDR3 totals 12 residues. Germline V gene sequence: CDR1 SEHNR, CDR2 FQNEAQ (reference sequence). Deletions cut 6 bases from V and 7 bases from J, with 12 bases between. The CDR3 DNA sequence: TGTGCCAGCAGTTCTACAGGCGATGAAGCTTTCTTT. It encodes CASSSTGDEAFF.

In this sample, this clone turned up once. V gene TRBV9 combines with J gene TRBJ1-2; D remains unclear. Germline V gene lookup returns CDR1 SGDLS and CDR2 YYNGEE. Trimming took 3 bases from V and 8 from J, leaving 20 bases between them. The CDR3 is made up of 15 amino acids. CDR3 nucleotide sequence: TGTGCCAGCAGCGCGACTCGCAACGGGTCGTGGGGCTACACCTTC. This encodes CASSATRNGSWGYTF.

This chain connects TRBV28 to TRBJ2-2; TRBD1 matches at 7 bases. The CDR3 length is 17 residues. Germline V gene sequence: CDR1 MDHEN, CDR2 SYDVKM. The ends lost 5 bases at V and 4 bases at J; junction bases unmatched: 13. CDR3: CASSPQQGNPRTGELFF. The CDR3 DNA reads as TGTGCCAGCAGTCCCCAACAGGGGAATCCACGCACCGGGGAGCTGTTTTTT.

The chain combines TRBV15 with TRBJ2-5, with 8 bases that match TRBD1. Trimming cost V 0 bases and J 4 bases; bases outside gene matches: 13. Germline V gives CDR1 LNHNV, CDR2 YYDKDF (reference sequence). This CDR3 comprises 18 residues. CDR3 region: CATSRDSDADRDRETQYF. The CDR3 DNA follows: TGTGCCACCAGCAGAGATTCTGACGCGGACAGGGATCGAGAGACCCAGTACTTC. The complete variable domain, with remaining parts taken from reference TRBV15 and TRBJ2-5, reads DAMVIQNPRYQVTQFGKPVTLSCSQTLNHNVMYWYQQKSSQAPKLLFHYYDKDFNNEADTPDNFQSRRPNTSFCFLDIRSPGLGDTAMYLCATSRDSDADRDRETQYFGPGTRLLVL.

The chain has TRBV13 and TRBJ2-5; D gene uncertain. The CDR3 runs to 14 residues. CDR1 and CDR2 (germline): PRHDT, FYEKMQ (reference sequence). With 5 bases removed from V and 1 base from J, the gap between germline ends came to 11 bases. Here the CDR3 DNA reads TGTGCCAGCAGCCCGAGGACGGCCCAAGAGACCCAGTACTTC. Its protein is CASSPRTAQETQYF.

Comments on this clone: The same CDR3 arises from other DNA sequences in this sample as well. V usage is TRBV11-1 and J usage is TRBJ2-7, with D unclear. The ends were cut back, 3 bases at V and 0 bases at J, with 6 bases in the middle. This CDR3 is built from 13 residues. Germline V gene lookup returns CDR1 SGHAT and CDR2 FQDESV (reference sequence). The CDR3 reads CASSLGSSYEQYF. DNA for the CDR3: TGTGCCAGCAGCTTGGGAAGCTCCTACGAGCAGTACTTC.

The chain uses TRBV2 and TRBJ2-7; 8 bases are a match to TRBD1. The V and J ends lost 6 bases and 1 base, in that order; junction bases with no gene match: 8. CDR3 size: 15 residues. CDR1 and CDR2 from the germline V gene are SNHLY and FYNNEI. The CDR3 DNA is TGTGCCAGCAGAGCCGGGACAGGAGTATCCTACGAGCAGTACTTC. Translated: CASRAGTGVSYEQYF.

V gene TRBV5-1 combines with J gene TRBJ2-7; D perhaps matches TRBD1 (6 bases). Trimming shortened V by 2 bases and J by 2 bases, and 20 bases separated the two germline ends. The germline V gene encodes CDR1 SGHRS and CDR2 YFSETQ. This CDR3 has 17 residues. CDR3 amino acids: CASSLDSTGIYAYEQYF. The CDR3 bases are TGCGCCAGCAGCTTAGATTCAACAGGGATTTACGCCTACGAGCAGTACTTC.

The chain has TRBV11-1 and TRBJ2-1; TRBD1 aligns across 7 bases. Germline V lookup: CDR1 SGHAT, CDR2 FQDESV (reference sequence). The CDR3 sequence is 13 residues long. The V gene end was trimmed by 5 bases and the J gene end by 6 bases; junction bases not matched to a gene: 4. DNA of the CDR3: TGTGCCAGCAGCCTAACAGGGGTCAATGAGCAGTTCTTC. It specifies CASSLTGVNEQFF.

CDR3 sequence reads: CATNPGQGPNTEAFF. For the CDR3, the DNA is TGTGCCACCAATCCGGGACAGGGCCCGAACACTGAAGCTTTCTTT. This chain links TRBV2 with TRBJ1-1; TRBD1 agrees at 9 bases. CDR3 length: 15 amino acids. The V segment lost 10 bases and the J segment 1 base; nucleotides outside the gene matches: 10. CDR1 is SNHLY and CDR2 is FYNNEI in the germline V gene. The full variable domain, with the rest looked up from reference TRBV2 and TRBJ1-1, is EPEVTQTPSHQVTQMGQEVILRCVPISNHLYFYWYRQILGQKVEFLVSFYNNEISEKSEIFDDQFSVERPDGSNFTLKIRSTKLEDSAMYFCATNPGQGPNTEAFFGQGTRLTVV.

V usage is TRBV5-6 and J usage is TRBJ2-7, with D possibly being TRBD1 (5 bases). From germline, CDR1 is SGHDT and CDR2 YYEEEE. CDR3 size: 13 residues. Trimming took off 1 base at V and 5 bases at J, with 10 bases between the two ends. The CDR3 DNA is TGTGCCAGCAGCTTGCAGGGTATCAACGAGCAGTACTTC. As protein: CASSLQGINEQYF.

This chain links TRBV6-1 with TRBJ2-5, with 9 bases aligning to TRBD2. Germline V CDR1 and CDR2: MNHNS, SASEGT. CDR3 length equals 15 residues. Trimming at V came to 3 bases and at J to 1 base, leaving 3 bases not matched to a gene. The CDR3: CASSEGTSFQETQYF. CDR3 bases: TGTGCCAGCAGTGAGGGGACTAGCTTCCAAGAGACCCAGTACTTC.

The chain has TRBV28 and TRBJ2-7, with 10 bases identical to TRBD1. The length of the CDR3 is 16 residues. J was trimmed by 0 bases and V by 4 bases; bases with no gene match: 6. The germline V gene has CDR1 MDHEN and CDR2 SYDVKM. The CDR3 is CASSSGTGAFSYEQYF. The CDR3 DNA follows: TGTGCCAGCAGTTCCGGGACAGGGGCCTTCTCCTACGAGCAGTACTTC.

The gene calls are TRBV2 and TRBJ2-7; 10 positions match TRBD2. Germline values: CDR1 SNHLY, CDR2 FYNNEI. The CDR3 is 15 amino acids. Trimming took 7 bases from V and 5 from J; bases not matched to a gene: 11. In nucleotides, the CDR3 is TGTGCCAGCAAAGAGATTAGCGGGAGGCAGAACGAGCAGTACTTC. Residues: CASKEISGRQNEQYF. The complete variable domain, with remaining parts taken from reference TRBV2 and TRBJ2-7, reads EPEVTQTPSHQVTQMGQEVILRCVPISNHLYFYWYRQILGQKVEFLVSFYNNEISEKSEIFDDQFSVERPDGSNFTLKIRSTKLEDSAMYFCASKEISGRQNEQYFGPGTRLTVT.

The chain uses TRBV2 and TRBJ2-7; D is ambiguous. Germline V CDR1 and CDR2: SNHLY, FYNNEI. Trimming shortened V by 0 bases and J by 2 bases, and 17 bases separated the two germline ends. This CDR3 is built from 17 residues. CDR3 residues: CASSEALLAPRAYEQYF. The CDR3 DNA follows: TGTGCCAGCAGTGAAGCGCTTCTGGCACCTCGGGCCTACGAGCAGTACTTC.

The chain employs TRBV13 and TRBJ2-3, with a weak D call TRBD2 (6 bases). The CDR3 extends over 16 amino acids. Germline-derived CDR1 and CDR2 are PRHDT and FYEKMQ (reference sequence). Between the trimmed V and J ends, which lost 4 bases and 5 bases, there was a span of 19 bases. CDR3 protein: CASSWGLGLEGDTQYF. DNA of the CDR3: TGTGCCAGCAGCTGGGGCCTGGGACTCGAGGGAGATACGCAGTATTTT.

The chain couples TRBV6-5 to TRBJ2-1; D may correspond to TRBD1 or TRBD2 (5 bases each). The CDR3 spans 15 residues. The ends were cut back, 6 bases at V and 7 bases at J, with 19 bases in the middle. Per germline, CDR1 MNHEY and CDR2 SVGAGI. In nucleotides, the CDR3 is TGTGCCAGCAGAAAAATACCGGGACCGAGGAATGAGCAGTTCTTC. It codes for CASRKIPGPRNEQFF.

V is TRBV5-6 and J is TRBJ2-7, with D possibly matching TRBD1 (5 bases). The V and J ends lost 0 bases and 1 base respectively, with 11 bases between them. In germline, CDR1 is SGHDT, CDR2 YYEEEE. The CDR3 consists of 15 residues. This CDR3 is CASSLGQGWSYEQYF. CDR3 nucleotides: TGTGCCAGCAGCTTGGGTCAGGGCTGGTCCTACGAGCAGTACTTC.

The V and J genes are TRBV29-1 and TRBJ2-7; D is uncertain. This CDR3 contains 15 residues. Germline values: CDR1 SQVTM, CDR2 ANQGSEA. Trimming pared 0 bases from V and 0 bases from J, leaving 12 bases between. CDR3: CSVEDSSTLSYEQYF. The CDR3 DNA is TGCAGCGTTGAAGATTCCTCCACCCTCTCCTACGAGCAGTACTTC.

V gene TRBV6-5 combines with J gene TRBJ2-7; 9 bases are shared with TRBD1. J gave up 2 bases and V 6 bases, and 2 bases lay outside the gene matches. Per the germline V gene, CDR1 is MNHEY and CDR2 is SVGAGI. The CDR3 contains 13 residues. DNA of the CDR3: TGTGCCAGCAGGAGACAGGGGGCCTACGAGCAGTACTTC. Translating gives CASRRQGAYEQYF.